Shown below are 14 T cell receptor delta chains from a single sample sequenced in a study of gamma-delta T cells after stem cell transplantation. TCRdb re-called the RT-PCR reads through CATT. The table shows over 5,000 delta-chain clones, with approximately 1.8% occurring only once. The sequenced sample was gamma-delta T cells. The source is a human donor. It is not recorded whose cells these are; they may come from a transplant donor.

This clone was found a few times. A much larger clone is a single base away; this may be a read error. Different DNA sequences within this sample yield the same CDR3. This chain connects TRDV2 to TRDJ1; TRDD3 might be the D (6 bases). This CDR3 comprises 20 residues. CDR1 and CDR2 (germline): GEAIGNYY, EKD. DNA of the CDR3: TGCGCCTGTGATCTTATCAAACACTCCATGTGGATGGGGGACACCGATAAACTCATCTTT. The encoded protein is CACDLIKHSMWMGDTDKLIF.

On this clone itself: Only one base separates this from a far larger clonotype, so it likely reflects a read error. Other DNA sequences in the sample encode the same CDR3. This chain connects TRDV2 to TRDJ1; 7 bases line up with TRDD3. J gave up 9 bases and V 2 bases, and 29 bases lay outside the gene matches. This CDR3 comprises 20 residues. In germline, CDR1 is GEAIGNYY, CDR2 EKD. The CDR3 DNA is TGTGCCTGTGACAGTTTAGCCGCACTGGGGATCAATCCGGGTGGGGACGAACTCATCTTT. It codes for CACDSLAALGINPGGDELIF.

As for this clone: TCRdb attributes to this sequence the protein of a much larger clone, which differs from the DNA translation at residue 12; a read error is likely, and the protein displayed is translated from the DNA. This chain connects TRDV2 to TRDJ1, with 10 bases identical to TRDD3. The CDR3 length is 15 residues. Germline CDR1 reads GEAIGNYY; CDR2 reads EKD. CDR3 nucleotides: TGTGCCTGTGACACCGTTGGGGGATACACCGATAATCTCATCTTT. This codes for CACDTVGGYTDNLIF.

Comment on this clone: It is likely a read error: a sequence one base away is far more abundant. Other DNA sequences from this sample encode an identical CDR3 as well. The chain couples TRDV2 to TRDJ1; 9 nucleotides match TRDD3. CDR1 is GEAIGNYY and CDR2 is EKD in the germline V gene. This CDR3 has 18 amino acids. DNA of the CDR3: TGCGCCTGTGATCCTTTACTGGGGGAACACTACCACACCGATAAACTCATCTTT. Residues: CACDPLLGEHYHTDKLIF.

This chain connects TRDV1 to TRDJ1, with D tentatively TRDD3 (9 bases). V was cut by 5 bases and J by 4 bases, with 38 bases left in between. The CDR3 is 22 residues long. In germline, CDR1 is TSWWSYY, CDR2 QGS. CDR3 protein: CALGIPFLTMHLYWGTGDKLIF. The CDR3 DNA reads TGTGCTCTTGGGATACCCTTCCTAACAATGCACCTGTACTGGGGGACCGGCGATAAACTCATCTTT.

There are a few counts of this clone. The protein TCRdb lists belongs to a much larger clone and differs from this DNA's translation at residue 12, which points to a read error; the protein shown is made from the DNA. This chain links TRDV2 with TRDJ1; weak D call: TRDD3 (6 bases). Germline CDR1 is GEAIGNYY and CDR2 is EKD. The CDR3 contains 18 residues. V shed 3 bases and J shed 1 base, with 23 bases lying between them. The CDR3 spells CACDEAGLGTACTDKLIF. For the CDR3, the DNA is TGTGCCTGTGACGAGGCTGGTCTGGGGACCGCGTGCACCGATAAACTCATCTTT.

This clone came up a few times. This likely stems from a read error, as it lies one base from a far larger clone. At the DNA level, this CDR3 is encoded by other sequences in the same sample as well. This sequence joins TRDV2 and TRDJ1, with 12 bases that match TRDD3. CDR1 is GEAIGNYY and CDR2 is EKD in the germline V gene. The CDR3 covers 19 residues. The CDR3 DNA is TGTGCCTGCGACACCTTAGTACTGGGGGATACAGATTACACCGATAAACTCATCTTT. Amino acid sequence: CACDTLVLGDTDYTDKLIF.

This clone was detected a few times. TCRdb's entry gives the protein of a much larger clone, which mismatches this DNA's translation at residues 5 and 6, likely from a read error; the protein reported here is translated from the DNA. In the same sample, other DNA sequences code for this CDR3. The chain couples TRDV2 to TRDJ1; 13 bases fit TRDD3. Unmatched junction bases numbered 19, after V lost 3 bases and J lost 7 bases. This CDR3 is 19 amino acids long. In germline, CDR1 is GEAIGNYY, CDR2 EKD. CDR3 region: CACDAVLGDTRPSGGKLIF. CDR3 sequence (DNA): TGTGCCTGTGACGCCGTACTGGGGGATACGCGCCCTTCAGGTGGTAAACTCATCTTT.

As regards this clone: The protein held in TCRdb is that of a much larger clone and does not match this DNA's translation at residue 10, likely because of a read error; the protein shown is translated from the DNA. The chain uses TRDV2 and TRDJ1, with TRDD3 matching 9 bases. CDR1 and CDR2 from the germline V gene are GEAIGNYY and EKD. The ends lost 0 bases at V and 4 bases at J; junction bases unmatched: 17. The CDR3 sequence is 19 residues long. The DNA for the CDR3 is TGTGCCTGTGACACCGTTGCTTCTTCTTGGGGATACGTTTTCGATAAACTCATCTTT. It translates to CACDTVASSWGYVFDKLIF.

This clone is judged medium-sized. V gene TRDV2 combines with J gene TRDJ1, with 10 bases lining up with TRDD3. Germline CDR1 and CDR2: GEAIGNYY and EKD. After removal of 2 bases from V and 0 bases from J, the junction contained 5 bases not matched to a gene. This CDR3 is built from 16 residues. CDR3 protein: CACDNLLGDYTDKLIF. The DNA of the CDR3 is TGTGCCTGTGACAATTTACTGGGGGATTACACCGATAAACTCATCTTT.

This rearrangement joins TRDV2 to TRDJ1; 10 nucleotides agree with TRDD3. Germline V CDR1 and CDR2: GEAIGNYY, EKD. This CDR3 has 20 residues. The ends lost 3 bases at V and 2 bases at J; junction bases unmatched: 20. This chain's CDR3 is CACDPVGGGYRESYTDKLIF. CDR3 DNA: TGTGCCTGTGACCCTGTCGGTGGGGGATACCGAGAATCGTATACCGATAAACTCATCTTT.

This clone was seen a handful of times. The protein TCRdb lists belongs to a much larger clone and differs from this DNA's translation at residue 11, which points to a read error; the protein shown is made from the DNA. The chain has TRDV2 and TRDJ1; 13 bases fit TRDD3. The CDR3 spans 17 residues. Germline-derived CDR1 and CDR2 are GEAIGNYY and EKD. V was pared by 2 bases and J by 4 bases, with 9 bases of the junction left unmatched. The CDR3 DNA sequence: TGTGCCTGTGACAATCTACTGGGGGATACGGGGGGCGATAAACTCATCTTT. Translating gives CACDNLLGDTGGDKLIF.

In this sample, this clone turned up a few times. A far more abundant clone sits one base away, making this likely a read error. The identical CDR3 is also encoded by other nucleotide sequences in the sample. The chain is built from TRDV2 and TRDJ1; D perhaps matches TRDD3 (6 bases). V was shortened by 3 bases and J by 3 bases, with 25 bases between the two germline ends. The V gene's germline CDR1 is GEAIGNYY and CDR2 EKD. There are 18 residues in the CDR3. The CDR3 DNA is TGTGCCTGTGACGACCTATTACTGGGTGATACGCAATCCGATAAACTCATCTTT. Its protein product is CACDDLLLGDTQSDKLIF.

The table lists this clone with a few counts. One base away lies a much larger clone, so this may be a sequencing read error. The chain has TRDV2 and TRDJ1; D is perhaps TRDD3 (6 bases). Germline lookup yields CDR1 GEAIGNYY and CDR2 EKD. V was cut by 0 bases and J by 0 bases, with 25 bases left in between. The CDR3 totals 20 residues. This CDR3 reads CACDTVEIWGVAGYTDKLIF. The DNA of the CDR3 is TGTGCCTGTGACACCGTGGAAATCTGGGGTGTAGCGGGGTACACCGATAAACTCATCTTT.